This TCR beta chain was observed in a study of T cell responses to AZD1222 COVID-19 vaccine (dated by TCRdb to the early 2020s). For the wider study: AZD1222 recipients whose second dose came at about 4 weeks and those whose second dose came at about 12 weeks were combined into one group, since spike-specific TCR depth and breadth did not differ between the two schedules. A total of about 240 trial participants underwent TCR sequencing, of whom some 210 received two doses of AZD1222 and 26 received two doses of the MenACWY control vaccine. Enrollment into the trials was organized by age into subgroups of 18-55, 56-69 and 70-plus years, and those subgroups contained roughly 150, 30 and 60 TCR-sequenced participants, respectively. The paper as a whole reports these results and caveats: After two AZD1222 doses, both the breadth and the depth of spike-specific TCRs were significantly higher than at day 0 and than in MenACWY recipients. Participants were mostly white British and included more females than males, and it was suggested by the authors that clonal diversity may have been underestimated. Epitopes outside the regions mutated in the B.1.351 and B.1.1.7 variants were reportedly recognized by nearly half of the unique spike-specific TCRs. The 56-69-year group was small, and its depth increase did not reach significance, likely because of low power. Only five to seven AZD1222 recipients were SARS-CoV-2 seropositive at baseline, limiting conclusions about previously exposed vaccinees. No day 14 peak-response samples were available, so repertoires were characterized only after the peak T cell response. The vaccine-associated CD4 TCRs covered the entire spike protein, and the dominant responses fell in regions 160-218 and 743-854.

Sequences SNHLY (CDR1) and FYNNEI (CDR2) are obtained from the germline V gene. V is clipped by 2 bases and J by 5 bases, and the sequence between their germline boundaries is 12 bases long. The CDR3 runs 14 residues from the cysteine to the phenylalanine. Only the CDR3 part of the read is kept: 42 bases, read in frame from the first base. The CDR3 regions of human TCRbeta chains were subjected to immunosequencing. The authors' analysis ran thus. Repertoire TCRs were matched against a reference library of SARS-CoV-2-specific TCRs generated with the MIRA antigen-specificity platform. Breadth meant the fraction of unique TCRs that were SARS-CoV-2-associated, whereas depth meant the fraction of total T cells that were SARS-CoV-2-associated. Each spike-specific TCR was assigned to its reactive spike region and to a CD4 or CD8 class using the MIRA data. Log10-transformed breadth and depth values were compared by one-way ANOVA with Sidak's multiple comparisons tests. Imported from immuneACCESS, the table was reduced by TCRdb to in-frame sequences with V and J called. These copies leave out some clones; in studies compared against another copy, an unresolved V gene accounts for under half, and the cause of the remainder is not known. That table is the source of V, J and clone size, and D and trimming were worked out from the DNA. A total of 90,000 to 150,000 clones appear in this sample, 85% to 90% of them only once. The ten largest make up 3.5% to 4.5% of the sample.

The meaning of the sample's time point label: baseline before first vaccination. The vaccinee samples were drawn from two UK trials, COV001 and COV002, one of which was a single-blind randomized controlled phase 2/3 trial testing AZD1222 (ChAdOx1 nCoV-19) in healthy adults. For TCRbeta chain sequencing, PBMC samples were collected from trial participants at day 0 and at day 28 after the second dose. As for this clone: The specificity of this receptor is unknown. No clone much larger than this one lies a single base away; base qualities are absent.

Sample: peripheral blood, taken on day 0 of AZD1222 vaccination. The V gene is TRBV2 and the J gene is TRBJ2-5, with the D gene tentatively TRBD1 or TRBD2, based on 6 matching bases in each. The clonotype was recovered from an adult in good health. The DNA sequence is given as TGTGCCAGCAGTGAACGGGGGCCGTGGGAGACCCAGTACTTC. It encodes CASSERGPWETQYF.